What follows are 21 T cell receptor beta chains derived from one specimen sequenced in a study of early stage breast cancer tumors. Profiling relied on immunoSEQ multiplex PCR, and the TCRdb table lists in-frame clones only, not all of them. The sample includes some 8,000 clones, around three quarters of them seen just once. Sequencing used normal breast tissue next to the tumor. These receptors were obtained from a person in their sixties with breast cancer.

The chain combines TRBV6-1 with TRBJ2-1; 8 bases align to TRBD2. The CDR3 totals 14 residues. The trim removed 6 bases at V and 2 bases at J, leaving 3 bases unmatched. Germline V lookup: CDR1 MNHNS, CDR2 SASEGT. The CDR3 DNA reads as TGTGCCAGCAGGAGCGGGGGCACCTACAATGAGCAGTTCTTC. Its protein product is CASRSGGTYNEQFF.

The chain is built from TRBV28 and TRBJ2-5; 7 bases match TRBD1. The V gene's germline CDR1 is MDHEN and CDR2 SYDVKM. This CDR3 is built from 15 residues. V was clipped by 5 bases and J by 2 bases; unmatched bases: 8. The CDR3 reads CASSPRKGQQETQYF. The DNA for the CDR3 is TGTGCCAGCAGTCCAAGGAAGGGACAGCAAGAGACCCAGTACTTC.

The CDR3 DNA follows: TGCGCCAGCAGCTTGGGGGTTCAATTTCCGCCTGAAGCTTTCTTT. Its protein is CASSLGVQFPPEAFF. The V call is TRBV5-1, the J call TRBJ1-1, with D unclear. The CDR3 has 15 amino acids. V lost 0 bases to trimming and J lost 6 bases, with 15 bases between them. Germline-derived CDR1 and CDR2 are SGHRS and YFSETQ.

This clone has a single count. V gene TRBV28 combines with J gene TRBJ2-7; 10 positions agree with TRBD2. V lost 7 bases, J lost 6 bases, and 12 bases stayed unmatched. CDR3 length equals 15 residues. The germline CDR1 and CDR2 sequences are MDHEN and SYDVKM. The CDR3 bases are TGTGCCAGCACCGCCCCTAGCGGGAGACTGGGCGAGCAGTACTTC. Amino acids: CASTAPSGRLGEQYF.

Written as DNA, the CDR3 is TGTGCCAGCAGCCCGGACACGATGATTGCTGAGCAGTTCTTC. Its protein is CASSPDTMIAEQFF. The chain has TRBV13 and TRBJ2-1, with a tentative D call TRBD1 (5 bases). The CDR3 contains 14 residues. Germline values: CDR1 PRHDT, CDR2 FYEKMQ (reference sequence). Trimming took off 5 bases at V and 9 bases at J, with 17 bases between the two ends.

The chain links TRBV7-9 to TRBJ2-3; D not certain. Trimming shortened V by 4 bases and J by 3 bases, and 8 bases separated the two germline ends. CDR3 length: 13 residues. The V gene's germline CDR1 is SEHNR and CDR2 FQNEAQ (reference sequence). The DNA of the CDR3 is TGTGCCAGCAGCTCCCGCGCGACAGATACGCAGTATTTT. Residues: CASSSRATDTQYF.

Only one count was recorded for this clone. At one end, the junction sequence differs from germline, possibly due to a read error. The J gene is TRBJ2-2, the V gene TRBV7-7; 10 bases match TRBD2. Germline V lookup: CDR1 SSHAT, CDR2 FNYEAQ (reference sequence). The CDR3 runs 17 residues. The CDR3, as DNA: TGTGCTAGCAGCGCGGGACTAGCGAGCCTGTCCGCCGGGGAGCTGTTTTTT. Its protein product is CASSAGLASLSAGELFF.

The V and J genes are TRBV7-9 and TRBJ1-2; D not resolved. Germline lookup yields CDR1 SEHNR and CDR2 FQNEAQ (reference sequence). V lost 4 bases and J 8 bases, leaving 11 bases between the germline ends. The CDR3 contains 12 residues. The CDR3 loop reads CASSWAPGGYTF. The DNA for the CDR3 is TGTGCCAGCAGCTGGGCCCCGGGAGGCTACACCTTC.

The V call is TRBV11-2, the J call TRBJ2-2; the D is unclear. V lost 0 bases to trimming and J lost 4 bases, with 6 bases between them. The CDR3 length is 14 residues. Per germline, CDR1 SGHAT and CDR2 FQNNGV. DNA for the CDR3: TGTGCCAGCAGCTTAGATAAGGGCACCGGGGAGCTGTTTTTT. This gives the protein CASSLDKGTGELFF.

The chain combines TRBV6-6 with TRBJ2-5; the D gene is possibly TRBD1 (6 bases). Trimming removed 2 bases at V and 2 bases at J, with 15 bases between. The CDR3 runs 16 residues. Looked up from germline, CDR1 is MNHNY and CDR2 is SVGAGI (reference sequence). CDR3 DNA: TGTGCCAGCAGTTACATGATACAGGGTTCTCAAGAGACCCAGTACTTC. It translates to CASSYMIQGSQETQYF.

Only a few counts were recorded for this clone. The chain has TRBV19 and TRBJ2-1, with 14 bases matching TRBD2. CDR1 LNHDA and CDR2 SQIVND come from the germline V gene (reference sequence). The V gene end was trimmed by 9 bases and the J gene end by 3 bases; junction bases not matched to a gene: 4. This CDR3 comprises 15 residues. CDR3 sequence reads: CASRLAGGYYNEQFF. The CDR3 nucleotides read TGTGCCAGCCGACTAGCGGGAGGGTACTACAATGAGCAGTTCTTC.

This clone qualifies as medium-sized. This chain joins TRBV21-1 and TRBJ1-1. TRBV21-1 is a known pseudogene. The CDR3 has 14 amino acids. The CDR3 DNA sequence: TGTGCCAGCAGCAACGGACTCCCGGACACTGAAGCTTTCTTT. This sequence encodes CASSNGLPDTEAFF.

This clone was detected only a few times. V is TRBV5-4 and J is TRBJ1-4; 7 nucleotides line up with TRBD1. V trimming: 1 base; J trimming: 0 bases; junction bases outside the gene matches: 0. Germline CDR1 reads SGHNT; CDR2 reads YYREEE (reference sequence). The CDR3 runs 15 residues. CDR3 in DNA: TGTGCCAGCAGCTTGACAGGGGCAACTAATGAAAAACTGTTTTTT. This gives the protein CASSLTGATNEKLFF.

The chain joins TRBV7-8 to TRBJ2-3, with a possible D match to TRBD2 (5 bases). V shed 6 bases and J shed 4 bases, with 17 bases lying between them. Germline loops: CDR1 SGHVS, CDR2 FQNEAQ. This CDR3 has 15 amino acids. The CDR3 spells CASRVSRGPADTQYF. CDR3 sequence (DNA): TGTGCCAGCAGGGTGTCGAGAGGGCCCGCAGATACGCAGTATTTT.

The chain couples TRBV2 to TRBJ2-3; D is ambiguous. Germline V lookup: CDR1 SNHLY, CDR2 FYNNEI. With 8 bases removed from V and 2 bases from J, the gap between germline ends came to 11 bases. This CDR3 has 13 residues. As DNA, the CDR3 is TGTGCCAGCGGAACGGGTTACACAGATACGCAGTATTTT. Its translation: CASGTGYTDTQYF.

With regard to this clone: Other DNA sequences from this sample encode an identical CDR3 as well. The chain uses TRBV2 and TRBJ2-5, with D unclear. Germline CDR1 SNHLY, CDR2 FYNNEI. The CDR3 has 12 residues. V shed 7 bases and J shed 7 bases, with 13 bases lying between them. This CDR3 is CASTPDGGTQYF. The CDR3 coding sequence is TGTGCCAGCACCCCCGATGGCGGGACCCAGTACTTC.

The table lists this clone with a few counts. Here the CDR3 DNA reads TGTGCCAGCAGCCAAGATCGGACAGCTTACGAGCAGTACTTC. Its protein product is CASSQDRTAYEQYF. The chain has TRBV4-2 and TRBJ2-7, with D maybe TRBD1 (6 bases). From germline, CDR1 is LGHNA and CDR2 YNFKEQ. This CDR3 contains 14 residues. Trimming cost V 0 bases and J 4 bases, with 10 bases left between them.

The count of this clone is one. The chain couples TRBV7-2 to TRBJ1-2; no reliable D call. This CDR3 is built from 14 residues. The germline gives CDR1 SGHTA, CDR2 FQGNSA. V lost 5 bases and J 2 bases, leaving 12 bases between the germline ends. CDR3 sequence reads: CASSPEGRNYGYTF. The CDR3 bases are TGTGCCAGCAGCCCCGAGGGCAGGAACTATGGCTACACCTTC.

V is TRBV11-2 and J is TRBJ1-1, with D maybe TRBD1 (6 bases). Trimming left V 4 bases short and J 7 bases short, with 16 bases between. CDR1 is SGHAT, CDR2 FQNNGV, per germline. The CDR3 length is 14 residues. The DNA for the CDR3 is TGTGCCAGCAGCTGGCCGCGACAGGCAAGTGAAGCTTTCTTT. This codes for CASSWPRQASEAFF.

The CDR3 loop reads CASSLVTTKNIQYF. Written as DNA, the CDR3 is TGTGCCAGCAGCTTAGTTACGACCAAAAACATTCAGTACTTC. The chain recombines TRBV7-9 with TRBJ2-4; D ambiguous. Germline V CDR1 and CDR2: SEHNR, FQNEAQ (reference sequence). V was trimmed by 1 base and J by 2 bases, leaving 6 bases between them. The CDR3 extends over 14 amino acids.

V gene TRBV6-1 combines with J gene TRBJ2-6, with TRBD1 matching over 8 bases. The CDR3 is 16 residues long. Germline CDR1 MNHNS, CDR2 SASEGT. The V segment lost 1 base and the J segment 2 bases; nucleotides outside the gene matches: 1. CDR3 residues: CASSEDRGTGANVLTF. The CDR3 nucleotides are TGTGCCAGCAGTGAAGACAGGGGGACTGGGGCCAACGTCCTGACTTTC.